This T cell receptor beta chain was observed in a study of blood T cell repertoires in COVID-19. The assay was immunoSEQ multiplex PCR, and TCRdb's table has in-frame clones only and misses some. This table holds roughly 200,000 clones, around 79% found once. This CDR3 has 11 amino acids. V lost 6 bases, J lost 3 bases, and 5 bases lay in between. CDR1 and CDR2 (germline): SNHLY, FYNNEI. The receptor's source is a middle-aged woman with COVID-19, enrolled during active disease. The J gene is TRBJ2-5, the V gene TRBV2; D remains unclear. Sequenced: peripheral blood. CDR3 residues: CASSLEETQYF. As DNA, the CDR3 is TGTGCCAGCAGCCTCGAAGAGACCCAGTACTTC.